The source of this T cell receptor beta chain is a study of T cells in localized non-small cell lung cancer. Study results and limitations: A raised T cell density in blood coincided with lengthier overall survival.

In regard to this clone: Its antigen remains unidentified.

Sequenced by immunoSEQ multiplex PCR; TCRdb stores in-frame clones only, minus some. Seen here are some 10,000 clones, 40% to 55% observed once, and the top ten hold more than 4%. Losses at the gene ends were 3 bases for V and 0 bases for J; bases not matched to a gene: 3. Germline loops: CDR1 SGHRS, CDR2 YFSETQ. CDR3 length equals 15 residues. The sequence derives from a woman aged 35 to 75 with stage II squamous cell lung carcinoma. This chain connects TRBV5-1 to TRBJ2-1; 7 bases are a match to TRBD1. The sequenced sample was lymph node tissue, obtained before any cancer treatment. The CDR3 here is CASSSGTASYNEQFF. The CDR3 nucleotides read TGCGCCAGCAGCTCAGGGACAGCCTCCTACAATGAGCAGTTCTTC.